Shown below are 8 T cell receptor beta chains from a single sample sequenced in a study of T cell repertoires in cytomegalovirus infection. The antigens these receptors bind are not known. In TCRdb, the reads were re-called with MiXCR into one record per CDR3 protein. The sample records roughly 860,000 distinct CDR3 sequences, approximately 30% being singletons. The sample in question was cultured CD8+ T cells from PBMCs, obtained from culture after CMV antigen stimulation. These TCRs come from a human donor in good health (CMV status not recorded). Some clones in this sample may be carry-over from other donors' samples.

The J gene is TRBJ1-1, the V gene TRBV12-3 or TRBV12-4; no definite D call. There are 15 residues in the CDR3. Trimming cost V 5 bases and J 4 bases, with 17 bases left between them. This CDR3 is CASSPLNGGGTEAFF. In DNA, the CDR3 is TGTGCCAGCAGTCCCTTGAACGGTGGAGGCACTGAAGCTTTCTTT.

In regard to this clonotype: The junction differs from germline at one of its ends, possibly a read error. The chain links TRBV28 to TRBJ2-1, with 10 bases aligning to TRBD2. Per germline, CDR1 MDHEN and CDR2 SYDVKM. This CDR3 comprises 20 residues. CDR3 protein: CANSPIPGLASFSSYNEQFF. The CDR3 bases are TGTGCCAACAGTCCCATTCCGGGACTAGCGTCTTTTAGCTCCTACAATGAGCAGTTCTTC.

This chain connects TRBV7-2 to TRBJ2-7; TRBD1 matches 9 bases. Germline CDR1 and CDR2: SGHTA and FQGNSA. The CDR3 covers 16 residues. After removal of 4 bases from V and 3 bases from J, the junction contained 10 bases not matched to a gene. The CDR3 sequence: CASSSTGTGRLYEQYF. CDR3 DNA sequence: TGTGCCAGCAGCTCCACCGGGACAGGGCGTCTCTACGAGCAGTACTTC.

The J gene is TRBJ2-1, the V gene TRBV10-3, with 8 nucleotides matching TRBD1. The CDR3 spans 13 residues. Looked up from germline, CDR1 is ENHRY and CDR2 is SYGVKD. The J segment lost 5 bases and the V segment lost 7 bases, leaving 4 bases of the junction unmatched. CDR3: CAIMGQEHNEQFF. As DNA, the CDR3 is TGTGCCATCATGGGACAGGAACACAATGAGCAGTTCTTC.

The V and J genes are TRBV6-2 or TRBV6-3 and TRBJ1-1; D uncertain. V was trimmed by 4 bases and J by 1 base, leaving 10 bases between them. Germline V gene sequence: CDR1 MNHEY, CDR2 SVGEGT. The CDR3 covers 14 residues. CDR3 loop: CASSLTRANTEAFF. The DNA for the CDR3 is TGTGCCAGCAGTTTGACGAGGGCGAACACTGAAGCTTTCTTT.

This clonotype came up a few times. The rearrangement joins TRBV6-2 or TRBV6-3 to TRBJ2-1; a weak D match, TRBD1 (6 bases). V was trimmed by 4 bases and J by 2 bases, leaving 9 bases between them. Germline V lookup: CDR1 MNHEY, CDR2 SVGEGT. This CDR3 region has 14 residues. This chain's CDR3 is CASSSGAAYNEQFF. CDR3 DNA sequence: TGTGCCAGCAGTTCAGGGGCGGCCTACAATGAGCAGTTCTTC.

This clonotype has at least ten counts. This rearrangement joins TRBV7-6 to TRBJ1-6; tentative D call: TRBD1 (6 bases). Looked up from germline, CDR1 is SGHVS and CDR2 is FNYEAQ. The CDR3 consists of 14 residues. Trimming took 8 bases from V and 5 from J, leaving 13 bases between them. The CDR3 region is CASSGGRDNSPLHF. CDR3 nucleotide sequence: TGTGCCAGCTCCGGGGGGCGGGATAATTCACCCCTCCACTTT.

The chain links TRBV12-3 or TRBV12-4 to TRBJ2-7, with a possible D match to TRBD2 (5 bases). This CDR3 spans 13 amino acids. Between the trimmed V and J ends, which lost 5 bases and 3 bases, there was a span of 11 bases. The CDR3 region has the DNA TGTGCCAGCAGTCTCCCGGGGTTCTACGAGCAGTACTTC. Protein product: CASSLPGFYEQYF.